These 21 T cell receptor beta chains share one sample of origin, sequenced in a study of blood T cell repertoires in COVID-19. Generated by immunoSEQ multiplex PCR, the TCRdb table keeps only in-frame clones and is missing some. Of 100,000 or so clones in the sample, roughly 80% were seen once. The sample consisted of peripheral blood. Receptors originate from a man aged 60-69 years with active or convalescent COVID-19.

This sequence joins TRBV6-5 and TRBJ2-1; 10 positions match TRBD1. CDR1 and CDR2 from the germline V gene are MNHEY and SVGAGI. CDR3 length: 15 residues. The V gene end was trimmed by 8 bases and the J gene end by 2 bases; junction bases not matched to a gene: 6. The DNA for the CDR3 is TGTGCCAGCGGTATCGGACAGGGGGCCTACAATGAGCAGTTCTTC. Translation: CASGIGQGAYNEQFF.

The chain combines TRBV24-1 with TRBJ1-1; D is unclear. This CDR3 contains 12 residues. The V and J ends lost 9 bases and 0 bases respectively, with 7 bases between them. Germline CDR1 reads KGHDR; CDR2 reads SFDVKD. The CDR3 sequence: CATLSMNTEAFF. The CDR3, as DNA: TGTGCCACCTTGAGTATGAACACTGAAGCTTTCTTT.

This chain joins TRBV24-1 and TRBJ2-3; 15 nucleotides align to TRBD2. The length of the CDR3 is 18 residues. Trimming took 4 bases from V and 0 from J; bases not matched to a gene: 4. Per germline, CDR1 KGHDR and CDR2 SFDVKD. The CDR3 DNA reads TGTGCCACCAGTGACCCGGGACTAGCGGGAGGAAGCACAGATACGCAGTATTTT. This encodes CATSDPGLAGGSTDTQYF.

The rearrangement links TRBV5-1 to TRBJ2-2; TRBD2 aligns across 7 bases. V lost 1 base to trimming and J lost 3 bases; unmatched junction nucleotides: 3. Germline V gives CDR1 SGHRS, CDR2 YFSETQ. This CDR3 has 15 amino acids. The CDR3 nucleotides read TGCGCCAGCAGCTTGACGACTAGCCACACCGGGGAGCTGTTTTTT. The encoded protein is CASSLTTSHTGELFF.

J is TRBJ2-7 and V is TRBV29-1, with D perhaps TRBD1 (5 bases). The CDR3 sequence is 12 residues long. Germline CDR1 reads SQVTM; CDR2 reads ANQGSEA. Trimming cost V 4 bases and J 2 bases, with 9 bases left between them. CDR3 amino acids: CSVVSDTYEQYV. CDR3 nucleotide sequence: TGCAGCGTTGTGTCGGACACCTACGAGCAGTACGTC.

Ten or more counts support this clone. This chain uses TRBV5-5 with TRBJ2-1; TRBD2 matches at 7 bases. In germline, CDR1 is SGHKS, CDR2 YYEKEE (reference sequence). The junction had 4 bases not matched to a gene; V was cut back by 1 base and J by 0 bases. The CDR3 has 16 residues. This CDR3 is CASSLSSGVSYNEQFF. The CDR3 region has the DNA TGTGCCAGCAGCTTGTCTAGCGGAGTCTCCTACAATGAGCAGTTCTTC.

J is TRBJ1-5 and V is TRBV28, with D possibly TRBD1 on 5 matching bases. Germline loops: CDR1 MDHEN, CDR2 SYDVKM. The CDR3 is made up of 13 amino acids. V was pared by 3 bases and J by 5 bases, with 8 bases between. The CDR3 DNA sequence: TGTGCCAGCAGTTTGGGGGGGGATCAGCCCCAGCATTTT. Its translation: CASSLGGDQPQHF.

The rearrangement links TRBV3-1 (or the pseudogene TRBV3-2) to TRBJ2-7; D is unresolved. Germline V lookup: CDR1 LGHDT, CDR2 YNNKEL (reference sequence). Trimming took off 4 bases at V and 3 bases at J, with 10 bases between the two ends. The CDR3 totals 13 residues. CDR3 nucleotide sequence: TGTGCCAGCAGCCGGTCGACTGGCTACGAGCAGTACTTC. It codes for CASSRSTGYEQYF.

The chain is built from TRBV3-1 (or the pseudogene TRBV3-2) and TRBJ1-2; 8 nucleotides agree with TRBD1. The CDR3 length is 16 residues. V shed 6 bases, J shed 3 bases, and the junction held 12 bases outside the gene matches. CDR1 is LGHDT, CDR2 YNNKEL, per germline (reference sequence). This CDR3 is CASRKGAGGNDYGYTF. In DNA, the CDR3 is TGTGCCAGCAGGAAGGGGGCAGGGGGCAACGACTATGGCTACACCTTC.

This chain connects TRBV5-1 to TRBJ2-5, with 7 bases lining up with TRBD1. The CDR3 sequence is 15 residues long. Germline loops: CDR1 SGHRS, CDR2 YFSETQ. V gave up 6 bases and J gave up 5 bases; unmatched junction bases: 13. The DNA of the CDR3 is TGCGCCAGCAAGAAGGGTCAGGGGGTGAGGGAGACCCAGTACTTC. This translates into CASKKGQGVRETQYF.

The chain combines TRBV3-1 (or the pseudogene TRBV3-2) with TRBJ2-5, with 10 nucleotides matching TRBD2. There are 17 residues in the CDR3. In germline, CDR1 is LGHDT, CDR2 YNNKEL (reference sequence). V lost 3 bases, J lost 7 bases, and 14 bases stayed unmatched. The CDR3 protein is CASSHRWNSLAGVTQYF. In DNA form, the CDR3 reads TGTGCCAGCAGCCACCGATGGAACAGCCTAGCGGGAGTGACCCAGTACTTC.

The genes are TRBV5-1 and TRBJ2-3, with 13 bases aligning to TRBD2. V shed 1 base, J shed 4 bases, and the junction held 3 bases outside the gene matches. This CDR3 spans 16 amino acids. Germline V lookup: CDR1 SGHRS, CDR2 YFSETQ. The CDR3 loop is CASSLWTSGSADTQYF. CDR3 coding DNA: TGCGCCAGCAGCTTGTGGACTAGCGGGAGCGCAGATACGCAGTATTTT.

The chain recombines TRBV30 with TRBJ1-2, with D maybe TRBD1 (6 bases). This CDR3 is built from 11 residues. With 1 base removed from V and 7 bases from J, the gap between germline ends came to 7 bases. Looked up from germline, CDR1 is GTSNPN and CDR2 is SVGIG (reference sequence). The CDR3: CAWSDRAGYTF. In DNA, the CDR3 is TGTGCCTGGAGTGACAGGGCTGGCTACACCTTC.

Written as DNA, the CDR3 is TGTGCCACCAGCTCTCGGGACAGTAGAGCTGTAACATTGTGGGGACAGGACCTGGGCTATGGCTACACCTTC. It yields the protein CATSSRDSRAVTLWGQDLGYGYTF. V and J are TRBV15 and TRBJ1-2, with 8 bases that match TRBD1. The CDR3 sequence is 24 residues long. The germline gives CDR1 LNHNV, CDR2 YYDKDF (reference sequence). The V segment lost 5 bases and the J segment 4 bases; nucleotides outside the gene matches: 36.

This clone was seen ten or more times. V gene TRBV4-1 combines with J gene TRBJ2-1, with 10 bases that match TRBD2. Per germline, CDR1 MGHRA and CDR2 YSYEKL. V was pared by 0 bases and J by 4 bases, with 3 bases of the junction left unmatched. The CDR3 extends over 16 amino acids. As DNA, the CDR3 is TGCGCCAGCAGCCAAGATGAAGCGGGAGGGTACAATGAGCAGTTCTTC. This gives the protein CASSQDEAGGYNEQFF.

The rearrangement joins TRBV7-9 to TRBJ2-7; D is ambiguous. V was trimmed by 4 bases and J by 4 bases, leaving 5 bases between them. The CDR3 runs 11 residues. Germline lookup yields CDR1 SEHNR and CDR2 FQNEAQ (reference sequence). As DNA, the CDR3 is TGTGCCAGCAGCTCCCAATACGAGCAGTACTTC. Protein: CASSSQYEQYF.

This clone turned up a few times. Other DNA sequences in this sample translate to the same CDR3. This sequence joins TRBV11-3 and TRBJ2-3, with 7 bases identical to TRBD1. V lost 5 bases to trimming and J lost 1 base; unmatched junction nucleotides: 6. This CDR3 is 15 amino acids long. CDR1 is SGHNT, CDR2 YENEEA, per germline. This CDR3 reads CASSLDGTGTDTQYF. CDR3 DNA: TGTGCCAGCAGCCTCGACGGGACAGGCACAGATACGCAGTATTTT.

The V call is TRBV30, the J call TRBJ2-5; 12 nucleotides align to TRBD2. V lost 6 bases to trimming and J lost 5 bases; unmatched junction nucleotides: 7. The CDR3 spans 14 residues. Germline V gives CDR1 GTSNPN, CDR2 SVGIG (reference sequence). CDR3 bases: TGTGCCTGCTCTAGCGGGAGGGCCGGGGAGACCCAGTACTTC. Residues: CACSSGRAGETQYF.

This chain joins TRBV5-6 and TRBJ1-4; 7 bases agree with TRBD1. CDR1 is SGHDT and CDR2 is YYEEEE in the germline V gene. This CDR3 region has 14 residues. V lost 1 base to trimming and J lost 7 bases; unmatched junction nucleotides: 4. CDR3 coding DNA: TGTGCCAGCAGCTTGAAGGGGGCAGGTGAAAAACTGTTTTTT. This encodes CASSLKGAGEKLFF.

This clone showed up just once. The rearrangement links TRBV6-1 to TRBJ2-7, with TRBD2 as a possible D gene (5 bases). The CDR3 is 13 residues long. Germline CDR1 is MNHNS and CDR2 is SASEGT. DNA for the CDR3: TGTGCCAGCAGTGATAGGCCCCATGTACCGACTAACGTC. Its protein is CASSDRPHVPTNV.

V gene TRBV20-1 combines with J gene TRBJ1-2, with 7 positions matching TRBD1. Looked up from germline, CDR1 is DFQATT and CDR2 is SNEGSKA (reference sequence). V dropped 5 bases and J dropped 6; count of bases not matched to a gene: 3. The CDR3 is 11 amino acids. In DNA form, the CDR3 reads TGCAGTGCTGTGACAGGGAATGGCTACACCTTC. This codes for CSAVTGNGYTF.